The 17 T cell receptor beta chains given below trace back to one sample, sequenced in a study of Graves' ophthalmopathy and Graves' hyperthyroidism. TCR beta CDR3 regions were amplified from RNA transcripts. Second-round multiplex PCR followed a first-round RT-PCR using HTBI primers. TCRdb called the multiplex PCR reads again in MiXCR, with one record for every CDR3 protein. The sample holds more than 1,000,000 distinct CDR3 sequences, roughly two fifths seen once. Sequencing was done on a sample of peripheral blood or thyroid tissue (not recorded which). Source of these receptors: an adult man with Graves' hyperthyroidism.

Note on this clonotype: Possible read error: a much larger clone is one base away. The V gene is TRBV4-1, the J gene TRBJ1-2; no clear D. Trimming took off 1 base at V and 2 bases at J, with 11 bases between the two ends. This CDR3 has 15 residues. The germline gives CDR1 MGHRA, CDR2 YSYEKL. Written as DNA, the CDR3 is TGCGCCAGCAGCCAAGGAAGGTCAATGAACTATGGCTACACCTTC. It yields the protein CASSQGRSMNYGYTF.

This clonotype was found a few times. This chain connects TRBV5-4 to TRBJ1-2, with 8 bases that match TRBD1. CDR1 is SGHNT and CDR2 is YYREEE in the germline V gene (reference sequence). This CDR3 is 15 amino acids long. V lost 2 bases, J lost 8 bases, and 11 bases stayed unmatched. The CDR3 here is CASSLPGQGARGYTF. CDR3 bases: TGTGCCAGCAGCTTACCGGGGCAGGGGGCGCGGGGCTACACCTTC.

This clonotype was recorded many times. V gene TRBV7-9 combines with J gene TRBJ1-1; D unresolved. Per the germline V gene, CDR1 is SEHNR and CDR2 is FQNEAQ (reference sequence). Trimming took off 9 bases at V and 3 bases at J, with 11 bases between the two ends. The length of the CDR3 is 12 residues. CDR3 region: CASRSGDTEAFF. The CDR3 bases are TGTGCCAGTAGATCTGGGGACACTGAAGCTTTCTTT.

This clonotype was observed a handful of times. This rearrangement joins TRBV19 to TRBJ2-7; D gene uncertain. Germline CDR1 is LNHDA and CDR2 is SQIVND (reference sequence). Trimming took off 5 bases at V and 2 bases at J, with 19 bases between the two ends. The CDR3 extends over 16 amino acids. The CDR3 spells CASSPLDGKDPYEQYF. Here the CDR3 DNA reads TGTGCCAGTAGTCCCCTCGATGGAAAGGATCCCTACGAGCAGTACTTC. Complete variable domain (other parts from reference TRBV19 and TRBJ2-7): DGGITQSPKYLFRKEGQNVTLSCEQNLNHDAMYWYRQDPGQGLRLIYYSQIVNDFQKGDIAEGYSVSREKKESFPLTVTSAQKNPTAFYLCASSPLDGKDPYEQYFGPGTRLTVT.

This clonotype was observed a single time. V is TRBV6-2 or TRBV6-3 and J is TRBJ1-5, with D uncertain. Germline V gene sequence: CDR1 MNHEY, CDR2 SVGEGT. Trimming stripped 2 bases from V and 7 bases from J, with 12 bases between. CDR3 size: 14 residues. CDR3 sequence reads: CASSYGVVGQPQHF. The CDR3 DNA is TGTGCCAGCAGTTACGGTGTGGTAGGACAGCCCCAGCATTTT.

V usage is TRBV10-3 and J usage is TRBJ1-5; the D is unclear. The CDR3 is made up of 13 amino acids. Deletions cut 6 bases from V and 0 bases from J, with 6 bases between. The V gene's germline CDR1 is ENHRY and CDR2 SYGVKD. The CDR3, as DNA: TGTGCCATCAGGGAGAGTAGCAATCAGCCCCAGCATTTT. Translating it yields CAIRESSNQPQHF.

The chain combines TRBV5-1 with TRBJ2-7, with 13 bases lining up with TRBD2. CDR1 is SGHRS, CDR2 YFSETQ, per germline. The CDR3 length is 16 residues. Trimming removed 1 base from V and 2 bases from J; junction bases left unmatched: 3. CDR3 loop: CASSLPTSGGTYEQYF. DNA for the CDR3: TGCGCCAGCAGCTTGCCGACTAGCGGGGGGACCTACGAGCAGTACTTC. Based on the CDR3 plus reference TRBV5-1 and TRBJ2-7, the full variable domain is KAGVTQTPRYLIKTRGQQVTLSCSPISGHRSVSWYQQTPGQGLQFLFEYFSETQRNKGNFPGRFSGRQFSNSRSEMNVSTLELGDSALYLCASSLPTSGGTYEQYFGPGTRLTVT.

Within the sample, this clonotype is medium-sized. V usage is TRBV10-2 and J usage is TRBJ2-7; 9 bases match TRBD1. Germline V gene sequence: CDR1 WSHSY, CDR2 SAAADI. The CDR3 loop spans 15 amino acids. Trimming took 5 bases from V and 3 from J; bases not matched to a gene: 8. For the CDR3, the DNA is TGCGCCAGCAGTCGGGACAGGGAGGTTCTCTACGAGCAGTACTTC. It is translated as CASSRDREVLYEQYF.

Details on this clonotype: It may be a read error: a sequence one base away is much more abundant. It is likely a read error, because the conserved phenylalanine at the end of the CDR3 is missing. The V gene is TRBV10-3, the J gene TRBJ2-7; D call uncertain. Trimming shortened V by 10 bases and J by 3 bases, and 16 bases separated the two germline ends. The CDR3 spans 13 residues. Germline-derived CDR1 and CDR2 are ENHRY and SYGVKD. The CDR3 protein is CASSRRFRYEQYL. The CDR3 coding sequence is TGTGCCAGCAGCCGCAGGTTCCGCTACGAGCAGTACCTC.

This clonotype was recorded many times. This chain joins TRBV7-9 and TRBJ2-5, with TRBD2 matching over 9 bases. From germline, CDR1 is SEHNR and CDR2 FQNEAQ (reference sequence). The V gene end was trimmed by 5 bases and the J gene end by 4 bases; junction bases not matched to a gene: 5. The CDR3 covers 14 residues. CDR3 sequence reads: CASSGGLARETQYF. The CDR3 region has the DNA TGTGCCAGCAGCGGGGGACTAGCTCGAGAGACCCAGTACTTC.

This rearrangement joins TRBV4-3 to TRBJ1-6; D call uncertain. This CDR3 region has 14 residues. V dropped 0 bases and J dropped 8 bases, with 8 bases sitting between them. Germline CDR1 and CDR2: LGHNA and YSLEER. In DNA form, the CDR3 reads TGCGCCAGCAGCCAAGAAGCAGCGGATTCACCCCTCCACTTT. Residues: CASSQEAADSPLHF.

The chain joins TRBV10-3 to TRBJ1-1; no reliable D call. CDR3 length: 12 amino acids. Germline assignment: CDR1 ENHRY and CDR2 SYGVKD. V was cut by 8 bases and J by 7 bases, with 14 bases left in between. CDR3: CAIAERADEAFF. The CDR3 nucleotides are TGTGCCATCGCAGAAAGGGCGGATGAAGCTTTCTTT.

This clonotype was observed at least ten times. The chain employs TRBV24-1 and TRBJ2-2, with D tentatively TRBD1 (5 bases). There are 15 residues in the CDR3. CDR1 is KGHDR and CDR2 is SFDVKD in the germline V gene. V lost 5 bases to trimming and J lost 5 bases, with 14 bases between them. The CDR3 sequence is CATSAPQGWTGELFF. DNA for the CDR3: TGTGCCACCAGTGCCCCCCAGGGTTGGACCGGGGAGCTGTTTTTT.

This clonotype was found many times. The chain couples TRBV7-3 to TRBJ2-7, with D hard to call. With 5 bases removed from V and 3 bases from J, the gap between germline ends came to 14 bases. The V gene's germline CDR1 is SGHTA and CDR2 FQGTGA. CDR3 length: 14 amino acids. The DNA for the CDR3 is TGTGCCAGCAGCCCAGCGAACCAAGGCTACGAGCAGTACTTC. It yields the protein CASSPANQGYEQYF.

J is TRBJ1-1 and V is TRBV7-2; D gene uncertain. Trimming took 4 bases from V and 0 from J, leaving 9 bases between them. The CDR3 runs 14 residues. Germline V gives CDR1 SGHTA, CDR2 FQGNSA. CDR3 in amino acids: CASSYDGMNTEAFF. CDR3 coding DNA: TGTGCCAGCAGCTACGACGGAATGAACACTGAAGCTTTCTTT. Combining the CDR3 with reference TRBV7-2 and TRBJ1-1 gives the whole variable domain GAGVSQSPSNKVTEKGKDVELRCDPISGHTALYWYRQSLGQGLEFLIYFQGNSAPDKSGLPSDRFSAERTGGSVSTLTIQRTQQEDSAVYLCASSYDGMNTEAFFGQGTRLTVV.

This clonotype occurred many times. This chain links TRBV4-1 with TRBJ1-1; unclear D gene. Germline V CDR1 and CDR2: MGHRA, YSYEKL. The germline V and J ends were trimmed by 2 bases and 5 bases, with 9 bases remaining between them. The CDR3 has 13 amino acids. The CDR3 nucleotides read TGCGCCAGCAGCCAATATCTACTGACTGAAGCTTTCTTT. Its protein product is CASSQYLLTEAFF.

V gene TRBV7-9 combines with J gene TRBJ2-5; tentative D call: TRBD2 (5 bases). V was pared by 2 bases and J by 7 bases, with 14 bases between. The CDR3 runs to 14 residues. Germline V gives CDR1 SEHNR, CDR2 FQNEAQ (reference sequence). The CDR3 spells CASSLRVLAGTQYF. The CDR3 coding sequence is TGTGCCAGCAGCTTACGTGTGCTAGCTGGGACCCAGTACTTC.